The T cell receptor beta chain described here comes from a study of blood T cell repertoires in COVID-19. For the study at large: In each case, the material was cDNA or gDNA derived from T cells, B-cell-depleted T cells, or PBMCs.

Original data processing: Amplification of reference gene primers provided the estimated nucleated cell counts. The table came from immunoSEQ multiplex PCR; TCRdb's copy has only in-frame clones and leaves some out. V and J calls and clone size come straight from that table; D and trimming were deduced from the DNA. The sample holds 190,000 or so clones, around 84% seen once. This clone showed up just a few times. The germline CDR1 and CDR2 sequences are LNHDA and SQIVND (reference sequence). The V gene end was trimmed by 5 bases and the J gene end by 11 bases; junction bases not matched to a gene: 14. The CDR3 length is 15 residues.

This sequence was found in a man between 35 and 55 years old with active or convalescent COVID-19. V usage is TRBV19 and J usage is TRBJ1-4, with TRBD1 matching over 7 bases. Source material: peripheral blood. The CDR3 sequence is CASSSTRTGSRKLFF. For the CDR3, the DNA is TGTGCCAGTAGTTCGACTAGGACAGGTTCCAGGAAACTGTTTTTT. The variable domain in full, completed from reference TRBV19 and TRBJ1-4, reads DGGITQSPKYLFRKEGQNVTLSCEQNLNHDAMYWYRQDPGQGLRLIYYSQIVNDFQKGDIAEGYSVSREKKESFPLTVTSAQKNPTAFYLCASSSTRTGSRKLFFGSGTQLSVL.